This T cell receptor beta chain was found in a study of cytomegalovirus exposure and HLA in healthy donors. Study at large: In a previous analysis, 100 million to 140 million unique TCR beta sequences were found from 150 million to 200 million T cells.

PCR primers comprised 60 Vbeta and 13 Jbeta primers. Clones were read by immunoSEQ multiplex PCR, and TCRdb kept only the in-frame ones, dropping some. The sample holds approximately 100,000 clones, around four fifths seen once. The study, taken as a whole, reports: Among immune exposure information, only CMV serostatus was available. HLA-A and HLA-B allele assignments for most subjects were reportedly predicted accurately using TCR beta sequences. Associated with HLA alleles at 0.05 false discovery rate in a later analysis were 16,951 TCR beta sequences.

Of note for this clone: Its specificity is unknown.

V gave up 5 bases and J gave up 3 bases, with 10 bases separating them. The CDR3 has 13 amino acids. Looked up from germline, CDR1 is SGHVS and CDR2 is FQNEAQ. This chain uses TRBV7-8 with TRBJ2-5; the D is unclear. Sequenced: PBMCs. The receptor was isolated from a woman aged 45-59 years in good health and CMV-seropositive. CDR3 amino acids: CASSVGPKETQYF. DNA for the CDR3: TGTGCCAGCAGCGTAGGCCCTAAAGAGACCCAGTACTTC.